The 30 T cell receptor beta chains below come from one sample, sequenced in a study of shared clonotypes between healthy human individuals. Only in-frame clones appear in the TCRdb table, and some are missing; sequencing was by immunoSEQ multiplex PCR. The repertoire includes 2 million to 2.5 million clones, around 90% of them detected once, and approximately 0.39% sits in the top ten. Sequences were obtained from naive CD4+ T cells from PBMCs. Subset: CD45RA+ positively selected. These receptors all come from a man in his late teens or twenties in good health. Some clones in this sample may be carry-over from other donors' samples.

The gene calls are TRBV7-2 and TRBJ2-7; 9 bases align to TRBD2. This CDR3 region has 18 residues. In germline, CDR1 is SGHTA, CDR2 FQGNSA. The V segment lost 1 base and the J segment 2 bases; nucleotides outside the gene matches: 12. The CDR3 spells CASSLVSSGLANTYEQYF. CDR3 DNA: TGTGCCAGCAGCTTAGTTTCCTCCGGACTAGCGAACACCTACGAGCAGTACTTC.

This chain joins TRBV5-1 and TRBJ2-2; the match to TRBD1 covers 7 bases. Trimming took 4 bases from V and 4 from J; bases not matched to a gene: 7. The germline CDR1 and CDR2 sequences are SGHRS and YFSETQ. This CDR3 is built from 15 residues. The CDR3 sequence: CASSPATGSTGELFF. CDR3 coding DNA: TGCGCCAGCAGCCCGGCGACAGGGAGCACCGGGGAGCTGTTTTTT.

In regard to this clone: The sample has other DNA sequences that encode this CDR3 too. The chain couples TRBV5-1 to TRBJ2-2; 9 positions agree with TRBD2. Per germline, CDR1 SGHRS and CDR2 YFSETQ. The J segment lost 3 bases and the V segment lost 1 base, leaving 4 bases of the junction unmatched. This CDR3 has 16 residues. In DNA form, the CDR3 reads TGCGCCAGCAGCTTGATAGCGGGAGCGGACACCGGGGAGCTGTTTTTT. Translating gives CASSLIAGADTGELFF.

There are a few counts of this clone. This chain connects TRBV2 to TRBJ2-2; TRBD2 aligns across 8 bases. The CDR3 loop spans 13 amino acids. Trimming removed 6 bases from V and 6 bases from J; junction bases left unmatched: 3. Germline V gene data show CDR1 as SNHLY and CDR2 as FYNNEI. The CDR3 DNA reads TGTGCCAGCAGCAAAGCGGGAGCCGGGGAGCTGTTTTTT. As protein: CASSKAGAGELFF. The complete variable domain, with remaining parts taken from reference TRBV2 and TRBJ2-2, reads EPEVTQTPSHQVTQMGQEVILRCVPISNHLYFYWYRQILGQKVEFLVSFYNNEISEKSEIFDDQFSVERPDGSNFTLKIRSTKLEDSAMYFCASSKAGAGELFFGEGSRLTVL.

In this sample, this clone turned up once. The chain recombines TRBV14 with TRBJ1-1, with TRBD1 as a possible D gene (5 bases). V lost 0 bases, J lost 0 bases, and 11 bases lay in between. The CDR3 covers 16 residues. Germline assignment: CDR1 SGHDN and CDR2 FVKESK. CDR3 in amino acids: CASSQDWGEVNTEAFF. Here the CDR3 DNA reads TGTGCCAGCAGCCAAGATTGGGGGGAGGTGAACACTGAAGCTTTCTTT.

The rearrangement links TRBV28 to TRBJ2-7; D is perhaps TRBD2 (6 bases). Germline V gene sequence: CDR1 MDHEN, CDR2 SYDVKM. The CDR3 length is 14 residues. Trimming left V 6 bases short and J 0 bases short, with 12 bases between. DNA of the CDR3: TGTGCCAGCAGAGGAGGGACTGTCTCCTACGAGCAGTACTTC. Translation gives CASRGGTVSYEQYF.

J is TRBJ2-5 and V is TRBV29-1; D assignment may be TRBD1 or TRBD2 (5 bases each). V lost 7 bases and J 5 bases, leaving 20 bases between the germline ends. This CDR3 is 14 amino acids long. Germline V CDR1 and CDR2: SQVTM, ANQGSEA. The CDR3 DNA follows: TGCAGCGGGTTTGGAAGTGAGGGGCAGGAGACCCAGTACTTC. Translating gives CSGFGSEGQETQYF.

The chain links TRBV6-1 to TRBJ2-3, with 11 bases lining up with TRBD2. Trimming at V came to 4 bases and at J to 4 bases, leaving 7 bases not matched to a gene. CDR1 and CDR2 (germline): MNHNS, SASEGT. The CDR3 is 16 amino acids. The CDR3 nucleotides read TGTGCCAGCAGTGCGGGACTAGCGGAGGGGGCAGATACGCAGTATTTT. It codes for CASSAGLAEGADTQYF.

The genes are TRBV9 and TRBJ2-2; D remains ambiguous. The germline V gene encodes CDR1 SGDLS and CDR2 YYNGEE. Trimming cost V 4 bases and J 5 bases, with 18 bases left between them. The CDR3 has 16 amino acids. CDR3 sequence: CASSPRGQSGTGELFF. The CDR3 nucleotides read TGTGCCAGCAGCCCTCGCGGCCAATCTGGAACCGGGGAGCTGTTTTTT. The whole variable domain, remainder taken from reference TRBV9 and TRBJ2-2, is DSGVTQTPKHLITATGQRVTLRCSPRSGDLSVYWYQQSLDQGLQFLIQYYNGEERAKGNILERFSAQQFPDLHSELNLSSLELGDSALYFCASSPRGQSGTGELFFGEGSRLTVL.

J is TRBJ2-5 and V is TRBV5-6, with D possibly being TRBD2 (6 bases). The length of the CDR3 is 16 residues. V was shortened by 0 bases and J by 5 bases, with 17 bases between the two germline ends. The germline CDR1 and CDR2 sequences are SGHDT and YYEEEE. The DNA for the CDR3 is TGTGCCAGCAGCTTGGGAGAAGTGGGGGGTAGGGAGACCCAGTACTTC. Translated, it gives CASSLGEVGGRETQYF. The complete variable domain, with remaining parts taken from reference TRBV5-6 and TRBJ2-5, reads DAGVTQSPTHLIKTRGQQVTLRCSPKSGHDTVSWYQQALGQGPQFIFQYYEEEERQRGNFPDRFSGHQFPNYSSELNVNALLLGDSALYLCASSLGEVGGRETQYFGPGTRLLVL.

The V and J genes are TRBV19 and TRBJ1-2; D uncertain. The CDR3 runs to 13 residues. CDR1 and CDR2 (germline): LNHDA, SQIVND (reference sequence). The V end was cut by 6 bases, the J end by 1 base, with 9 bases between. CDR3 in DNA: TGTGCCAGTAGCCCGGGTGATAACTATGGCTACACCTTC. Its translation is CASSPGDNYGYTF.

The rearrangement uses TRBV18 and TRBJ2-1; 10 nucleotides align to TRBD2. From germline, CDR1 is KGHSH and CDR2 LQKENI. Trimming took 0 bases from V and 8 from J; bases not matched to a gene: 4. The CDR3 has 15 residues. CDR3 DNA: TGTGCCAGCTCACCACCGGCTAGCGGGGGCCATGAGCAGTTCTTC. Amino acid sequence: CASSPPASGGHEQFF.

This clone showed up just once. The CDR3 DNA sequence: TGTGCCAGCAGCTTACGCACCGGGACGGAGTACACTGAAGCTTTCTTT. Protein product: CASSLRTGTEYTEAFF. The rearrangement links TRBV5-6 to TRBJ1-1, with TRBD1 as a possible D gene (5 bases). The CDR3 covers 16 residues. CDR1 and CDR2 (germline): SGHDT, YYEEEE. V was cut by 2 bases and J by 3 bases, with 17 bases left in between.

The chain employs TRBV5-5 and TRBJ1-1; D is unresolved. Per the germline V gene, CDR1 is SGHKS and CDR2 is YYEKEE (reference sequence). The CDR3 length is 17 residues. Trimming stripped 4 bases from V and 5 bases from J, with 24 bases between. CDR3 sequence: CASSPSPERLSVTEAFF. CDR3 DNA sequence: TGTGCCAGCAGCCCATCTCCTGAGAGGCTCAGCGTTACTGAAGCTTTCTTT.

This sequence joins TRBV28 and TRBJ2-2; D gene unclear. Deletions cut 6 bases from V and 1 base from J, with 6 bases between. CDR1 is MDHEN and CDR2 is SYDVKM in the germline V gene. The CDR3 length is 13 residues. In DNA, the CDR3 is TGTGCCAGCAGGGTGGTGAACACCGGGGAGCTGTTTTTT. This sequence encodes CASRVVNTGELFF.

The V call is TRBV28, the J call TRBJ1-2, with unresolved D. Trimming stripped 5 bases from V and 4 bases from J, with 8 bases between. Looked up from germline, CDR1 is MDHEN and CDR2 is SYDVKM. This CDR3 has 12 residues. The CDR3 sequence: CASSRFPYGYTF. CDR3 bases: TGTGCCAGCAGTCGTTTTCCCTATGGCTACACCTTC.

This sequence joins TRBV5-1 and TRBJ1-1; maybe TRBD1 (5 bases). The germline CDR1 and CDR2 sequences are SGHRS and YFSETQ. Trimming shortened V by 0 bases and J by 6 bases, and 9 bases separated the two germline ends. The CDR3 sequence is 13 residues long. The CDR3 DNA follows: TGCGCCAGCAGCTTGGGTAGGGGCCCTGAAGCTTTCTTT. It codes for CASSLGRGPEAFF.

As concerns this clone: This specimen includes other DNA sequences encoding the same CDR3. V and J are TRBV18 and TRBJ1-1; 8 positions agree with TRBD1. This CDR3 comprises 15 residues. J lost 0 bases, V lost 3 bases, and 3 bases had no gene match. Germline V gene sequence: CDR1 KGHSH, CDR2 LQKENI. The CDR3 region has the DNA TGTGCCAGCTCACCGTCGGGACAGGTGAACACTGAAGCTTTCTTT. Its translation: CASSPSGQVNTEAFF.

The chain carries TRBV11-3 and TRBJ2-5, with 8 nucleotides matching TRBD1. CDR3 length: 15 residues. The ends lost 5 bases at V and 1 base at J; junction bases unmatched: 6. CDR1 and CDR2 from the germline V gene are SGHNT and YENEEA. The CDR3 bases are TGTGCCAGCAGCATACGACAGGGGCCCCAAGAGACCCAGTACTTC. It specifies CASSIRQGPQETQYF.

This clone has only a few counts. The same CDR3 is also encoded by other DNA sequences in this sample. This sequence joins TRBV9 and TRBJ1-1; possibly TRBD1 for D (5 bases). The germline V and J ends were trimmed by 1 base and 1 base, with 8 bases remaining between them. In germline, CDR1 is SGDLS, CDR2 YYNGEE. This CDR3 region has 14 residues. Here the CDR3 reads CASSVTGQNTEAFF. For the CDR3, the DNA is TGTGCCAGCAGCGTAACCGGACAGAACACTGAAGCTTTCTTT.

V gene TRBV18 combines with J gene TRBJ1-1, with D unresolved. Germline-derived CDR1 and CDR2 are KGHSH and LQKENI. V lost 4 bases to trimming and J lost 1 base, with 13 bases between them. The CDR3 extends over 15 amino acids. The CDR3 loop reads CASSRSPGENTEAFF. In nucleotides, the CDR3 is TGTGCCAGCTCACGGTCGCCGGGAGAGAACACTGAAGCTTTCTTT.

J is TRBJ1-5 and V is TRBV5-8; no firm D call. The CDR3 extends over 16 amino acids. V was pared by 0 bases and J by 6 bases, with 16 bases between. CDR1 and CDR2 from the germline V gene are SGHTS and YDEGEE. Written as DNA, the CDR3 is TGTGCCAGCAGCTTGGCCCAGGTCTCGTGGCGTCAGCCCCAGCATTTT. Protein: CASSLAQVSWRQPQHF.

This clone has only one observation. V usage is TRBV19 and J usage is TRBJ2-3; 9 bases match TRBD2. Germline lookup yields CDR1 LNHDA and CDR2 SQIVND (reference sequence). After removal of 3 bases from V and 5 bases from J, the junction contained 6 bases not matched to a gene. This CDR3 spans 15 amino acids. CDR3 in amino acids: CASSIFSGSLDTQYF. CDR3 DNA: TGTGCCAGTAGTATCTTTAGCGGGAGTTTAGATACGCAGTATTTT.

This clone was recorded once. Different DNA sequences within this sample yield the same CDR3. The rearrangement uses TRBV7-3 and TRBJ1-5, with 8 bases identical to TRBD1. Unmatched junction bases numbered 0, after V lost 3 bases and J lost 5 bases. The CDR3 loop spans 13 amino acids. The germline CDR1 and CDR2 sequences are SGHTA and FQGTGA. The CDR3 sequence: CASSLDRDQPQHF. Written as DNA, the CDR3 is TGTGCCAGCAGCTTGGACAGGGATCAGCCCCAGCATTTT.

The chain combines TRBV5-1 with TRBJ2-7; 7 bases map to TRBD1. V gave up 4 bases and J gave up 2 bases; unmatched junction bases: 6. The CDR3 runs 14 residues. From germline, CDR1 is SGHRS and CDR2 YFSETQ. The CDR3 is CASSTSTGAYEQYF. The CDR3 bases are TGCGCCAGCAGCACAAGTACAGGGGCCTACGAGCAGTACTTC.

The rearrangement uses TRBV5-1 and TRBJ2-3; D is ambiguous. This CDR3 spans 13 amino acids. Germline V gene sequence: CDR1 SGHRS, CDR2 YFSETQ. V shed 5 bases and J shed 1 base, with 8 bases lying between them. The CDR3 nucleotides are TGCGCCAGCAGTGTTCAGGGCACAGATACGCAGTATTTT. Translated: CASSVQGTDTQYF.

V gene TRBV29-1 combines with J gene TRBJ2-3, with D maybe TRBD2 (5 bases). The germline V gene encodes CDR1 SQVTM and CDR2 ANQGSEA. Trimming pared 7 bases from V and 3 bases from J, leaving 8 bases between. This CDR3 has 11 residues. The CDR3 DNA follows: TGCAGCGGGCGCGGGACAGATACGCAGTATTTT. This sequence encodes CSGRGTDTQYF.

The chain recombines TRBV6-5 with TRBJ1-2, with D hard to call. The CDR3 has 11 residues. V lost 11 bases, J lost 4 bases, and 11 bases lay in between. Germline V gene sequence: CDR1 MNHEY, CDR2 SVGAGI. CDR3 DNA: TGTGCCTCAGGAGTCTTCTATGGCTACACCTTC. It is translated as CASGVFYGYTF.

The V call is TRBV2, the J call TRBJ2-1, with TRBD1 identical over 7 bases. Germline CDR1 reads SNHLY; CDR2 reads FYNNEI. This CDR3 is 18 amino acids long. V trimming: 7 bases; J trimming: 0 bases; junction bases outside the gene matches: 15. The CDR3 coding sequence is TGTGCCAGCAAGATGGGCAGGGGGAGTGGTAACTCCTACAATGAGCAGTTCTTC. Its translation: CASKMGRGSGNSYNEQFF.

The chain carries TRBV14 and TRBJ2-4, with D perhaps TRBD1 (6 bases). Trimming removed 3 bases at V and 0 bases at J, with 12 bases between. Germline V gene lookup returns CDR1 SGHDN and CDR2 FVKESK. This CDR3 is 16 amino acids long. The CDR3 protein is CASSHRGHLAKNIQYF. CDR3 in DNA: TGTGCCAGCAGCCACAGGGGACACCTAGCCAAAAACATTCAGTACTTC.